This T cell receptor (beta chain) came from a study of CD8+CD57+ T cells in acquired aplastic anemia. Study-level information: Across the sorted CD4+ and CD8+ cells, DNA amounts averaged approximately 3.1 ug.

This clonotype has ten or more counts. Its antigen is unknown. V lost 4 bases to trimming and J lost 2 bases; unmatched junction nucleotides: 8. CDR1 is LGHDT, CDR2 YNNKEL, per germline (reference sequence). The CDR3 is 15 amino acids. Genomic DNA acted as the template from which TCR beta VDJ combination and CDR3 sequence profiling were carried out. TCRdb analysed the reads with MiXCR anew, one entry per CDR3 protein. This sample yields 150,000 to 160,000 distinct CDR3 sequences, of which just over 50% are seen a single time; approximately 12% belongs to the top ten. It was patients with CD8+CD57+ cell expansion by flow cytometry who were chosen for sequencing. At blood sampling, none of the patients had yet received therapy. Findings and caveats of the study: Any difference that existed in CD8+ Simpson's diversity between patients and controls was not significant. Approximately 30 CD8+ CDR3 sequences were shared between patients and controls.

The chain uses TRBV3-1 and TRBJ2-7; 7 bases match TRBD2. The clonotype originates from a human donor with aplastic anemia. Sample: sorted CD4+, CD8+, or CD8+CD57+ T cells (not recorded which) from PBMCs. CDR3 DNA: TGTGCCAGCAGCCGATGGGGTGGGAGGGCCTACGAGCAGTACTTC. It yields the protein CASSRWGGRAYEQYF.